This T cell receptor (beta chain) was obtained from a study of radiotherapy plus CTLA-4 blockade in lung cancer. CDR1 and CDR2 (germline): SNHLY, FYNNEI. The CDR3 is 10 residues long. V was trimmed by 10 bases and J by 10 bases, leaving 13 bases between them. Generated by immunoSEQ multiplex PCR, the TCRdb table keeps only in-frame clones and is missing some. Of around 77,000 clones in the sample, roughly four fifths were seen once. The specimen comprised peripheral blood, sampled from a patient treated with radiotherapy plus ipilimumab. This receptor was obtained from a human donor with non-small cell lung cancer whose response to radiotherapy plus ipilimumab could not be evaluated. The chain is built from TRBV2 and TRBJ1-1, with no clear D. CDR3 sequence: CATEREVAFF. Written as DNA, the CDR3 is TGTGCCACCGAGAGGGAGGTAGCTTTCTTT.